A single sample gave rise to the 26 T cell receptor beta chains below, sequenced in a study of OX40 agonist ivuxolimab in advanced cancers. Assay used: immunoSEQ multiplex PCR; TCRdb lists only in-frame clones, some missing. The data show about 44,000 clones, roughly 86% seen once. This sample comprised CD4+ or CD8+ T cells sorted from blood, obtained in a trial of the OX40 agonist ivuxolimab. Source of these receptors: an adult with an advanced solid tumor such as melanoma, head and neck, liver or kidney cancer.

The V gene is TRBV6-1, the J gene TRBJ1-2; D is possibly TRBD1 (6 bases). Per the germline V gene, CDR1 is MNHNS and CDR2 is SASEGT. V was shortened by 2 bases and J by 3 bases, with 13 bases between the two germline ends. The CDR3 sequence is 15 residues long. The CDR3 sequence: CASSESGGGDYGYTF. The CDR3 bases are TGTGCCAGCAGTGAAAGCGGGGGGGGCGACTATGGCTACACCTTC.

The rearrangement joins TRBV21-1 to TRBJ1-6; TRBD1 was called by the table and not checked on the DNA. TRBV21-1 is classified as a pseudogene. CDR3 length: 15 amino acids. CDR3 bases: TGTGCCAGCAGTTCGACCCGGGCAGGGCGTTCACCCCTCCACTTT. Residues: CASSSTRAGRSPLHF.

This clone was detected only once. V gene TRBV27 combines with J gene TRBJ2-1, with 7 positions matching TRBD2. There are 14 residues in the CDR3. V was pared by 6 bases and J by 9 bases, with 11 bases of the junction left unmatched. Germline CDR1 is MNHEY and CDR2 is SMNVEV (reference sequence). The CDR3 spells CASRGDYGTREQFF. The CDR3 DNA reads as TGTGCCAGCAGGGGGGACTATGGTACTCGTGAGCAGTTCTTC.

The CDR3 protein is CASSKVGSVAERENSYEQYF. CDR3 nucleotides: TGTGCCAGCAGCAAGGTTGGATCGGTAGCCGAGCGGGAGAACTCCTACGAGCAGTACTTC. The rearrangement uses TRBV21-1 and TRBJ2-7; the table's D call of TRBD2 was not tested on the DNA. TRBV21-1 counts as a pseudogene. The CDR3 spans 20 residues.

This chain links TRBV5-8 with TRBJ2-7; D remains ambiguous. Trimming stripped 4 bases from V and 3 bases from J, with 2 bases between. Germline V lookup: CDR1 SGHTS, CDR2 YDEGEE. The CDR3 extends over 10 amino acids. CDR3 region: CASSHYEQYF. CDR3 DNA: TGTGCCAGCAGCCACTACGAGCAGTACTTC.

The rearrangement links TRBV27 to TRBJ2-3; D tentatively reads TRBD1 or TRBD2 (7 bases each). V was shortened by 0 bases and J by 8 bases, with 18 bases between the two germline ends. This CDR3 is 16 amino acids long. The germline V gene encodes CDR1 MNHEY and CDR2 SMNVEV (reference sequence). This chain's CDR3 is CASSLSRGGVAGTQYF. CDR3 bases: TGTGCCAGCAGTTTATCCAGGGGGGGTGTAGCCGGTACGCAGTATTTT.

This clone was seen more than once but under ten times. One end of the junction fails to match germline, which may point to a read error. This chain links TRBV7-7 with TRBJ2-1, with D possibly called TRBD1 or TRBD2 (5 bases each). Germline values: CDR1 SSHAT, CDR2 FNYEAQ (reference sequence). The CDR3 runs 15 residues. The CDR3 region is CASSLALGEYNEQFF. CDR3 coding DNA: TGTGCTAGCAGCTTAGCCCTGGGGGAGTACAATGAGCAGTTCTTC. Together with reference TRBV7-7 and TRBJ2-1, the CDR3 gives the full variable domain: GAGVSQSPRYKVTKRGQDVTLRCDPISSHATLYWYQQALGQGPEFLTYFNYEAQPDKSGLPSDRFSAERPEGSISTLTIQRTEQRDSAMYRCASSLALGEYNEQFFGPGTRLTVL.

This clone was observed a few times. The V gene is TRBV2, the J gene TRBJ2-7; the D is unclear. The CDR3 consists of 12 residues. Germline V gene data show CDR1 as SNHLY and CDR2 as FYNNEI. Trimming removed 8 bases from V and 0 bases from J, with 8 bases in between. The CDR3 DNA reads as TGTGCCAGCGGCGGCCACTCCTACGAGCAGTACTTC. Its translation: CASGGHSYEQYF.

The chain combines TRBV19 with TRBJ2-3, with 10 nucleotides matching TRBD2. J gave up 3 bases and V 5 bases, and 8 bases lay outside the gene matches. The CDR3 loop spans 16 amino acids. Germline CDR1 LNHDA, CDR2 SQIVND (reference sequence). This CDR3 is CASSFRAGGRTDTQYF. The DNA for the CDR3 is TGTGCCAGTAGTTTTCGAGCGGGAGGGCGTACAGATACGCAGTATTTT.

Points on this clone: At one end the junction does not follow the germline gene, possibly because of a read error. The J gene is TRBJ1-3, the V gene TRBV6-6; unclear D gene. This CDR3 comprises 13 residues. Germline V CDR1 and CDR2: MNHNY, SVGAGI (reference sequence). CDR3 sequence (DNA): TGTGCCAGCAGGTACTACTCAGGAAACACCATATATTTT. It is translated as CASRYYSGNTIYF.

The V gene is TRBV28, the J gene TRBJ1-4; D is perhaps TRBD1 (6 bases). The CDR3 is made up of 14 amino acids. V was shortened by 8 bases and J by 6 bases, with 16 bases between the two germline ends. CDR1 and CDR2 from the germline V gene are MDHEN and SYDVKM. DNA for the CDR3: TGTGCCAGCGGGTTTGAGGGGGGAGATGAAAAACTGTTTTTT. It yields the protein CASGFEGGDEKLFF.

The sample holds a few counts of this clone. The chain is built from TRBV7-9 and TRBJ2-3, with D possibly being TRBD1 or TRBD2 (5 bases each). V lost 6 bases and J 5 bases, leaving 12 bases between the germline ends. The CDR3 length is 13 residues. Germline V gene data show CDR1 as SEHNR and CDR2 as FQNEAQ (reference sequence). CDR3 amino acids: CASRDKREDTQYF. For the CDR3, the DNA is TGTGCCAGCAGGGACAAGAGGGAAGATACGCAGTATTTT. Full variable domain (missing parts from reference TRBV7-9 and TRBJ2-3): DTGVSQNPRHKITKRGQNVTFRCDPISEHNRLYWYRQTLGQGPEFLTYFQNEAQLEKSRLLSDRFSAERPKGSFSTLEIQRTEQGDSAMYLCASRDKREDTQYFGPGTRLTVL.

This chain links TRBV25-1 with TRBJ2-3; D unclear. Germline V gives CDR1 MGHDK, CDR2 SYGVNS. The CDR3 totals 16 residues. Trimming took 0 bases from V and 0 from J, leaving 10 bases between them. CDR3 nucleotides: TGTGCCAGCAGTGAATACGGCAGGCGAAGCACAGATACGCAGTATTTT. Translated: CASSEYGRRSTDTQYF.

This CDR3 reads CASSLGVDRQGTNTGELFF. In nucleotides, the CDR3 is TGCGCCAGCAGCTTGGGGGTAGACCGACAGGGCACGAACACCGGGGAGCTGTTTTTT. J is TRBJ2-2 and V is TRBV5-1, with 7 bases that match TRBD1. The V gene's germline CDR1 is SGHRS and CDR2 YFSETQ. With V trimmed by 0 bases and J by 0 bases, 11 bases remained unmatched. The CDR3 is 19 amino acids.

In this sample, this clone turned up once. The chain carries TRBV5-1 and TRBJ1-1; no definite D call. The CDR3 has 14 amino acids. Germline assignment: CDR1 SGHRS and CDR2 YFSETQ. V lost 0 bases and J 1 base, leaving 7 bases between the germline ends. CDR3 coding DNA: TGCGCCAGCAGCTTGGTACAGAGGAACACTGAAGCTTTCTTT. Its protein product is CASSLVQRNTEAFF.

Note on this clone: The sample has other DNA sequences that encode this CDR3 too. The gene calls are TRBV19 and TRBJ1-5; D perhaps matches TRBD1 (5 bases). This CDR3 contains 15 residues. V shed 5 bases and J shed 2 bases, with 13 bases lying between them. CDR1 and CDR2 (germline): LNHDA, SQIVND (reference sequence). The CDR3 reads CASSLQGGGNQPQHF. CDR3 nucleotides: TGTGCCAGTAGTCTCCAGGGCGGCGGCAATCAGCCCCAGCATTTT. Using reference TRBV19 and TRBJ1-5 for the parts outside the CDR3, the full variable domain is DGGITQSPKYLFRKEGQNVTLSCEQNLNHDAMYWYRQDPGQGLRLIYYSQIVNDFQKGDIAEGYSVSREKKESFPLTVTSAQKNPTAFYLCASSLQGGGNQPQHFGDGTRLSIL.

The chain links TRBV19 to TRBJ1-3; TRBD1 is a possible D gene (5 bases). The ends were cut back, 6 bases at V and 3 bases at J, with 9 bases in the middle. The CDR3 spans 13 residues. Germline CDR1 LNHDA, CDR2 SQIVND (reference sequence). In DNA, the CDR3 is TGTGCCAGTAGCGGGACTTATGGAAACACCATATATTTT. This codes for CASSGTYGNTIYF.

Here the CDR3 DNA reads TGCGCCAGCAGCAAAGTCAATTTTGAGACCCAGTACTTC. This codes for CASSKVNFETQYF. V is TRBV4-1 and J is TRBJ2-5; unclear D gene. V dropped 5 bases and J dropped 5 bases, with 12 bases sitting between them. The CDR3 sequence is 13 residues long. Germline assignment: CDR1 MGHRA and CDR2 YSYEKL.

The chain carries TRBV19 and TRBJ1-1, with D unresolved. Germline-derived CDR1 and CDR2 are LNHDA and SQIVND (reference sequence). Trimming left V 6 bases short and J 0 bases short, with 14 bases between. The CDR3 sequence is 15 residues long. The CDR3 loop reads CASSRQELMNTEAFF. The CDR3 region has the DNA TGTGCCAGTAGCCGTCAAGAACTCATGAACACTGAAGCTTTCTTT.

The CDR3 nucleotides are TGTGCCAGCACCAAGACAGGGGAAGGGACTGAAGCTTTCTTT. Protein product: CASTKTGEGTEAFF. The chain combines TRBV5-6 with TRBJ1-1, with TRBD1 matching over 8 bases. V shed 6 bases, J shed 5 bases, and the junction held 9 bases outside the gene matches. The CDR3 consists of 14 residues. Germline V gene data show CDR1 as SGHDT and CDR2 as YYEEEE.

This chain uses TRBV30 with TRBJ2-2, with 9 bases identical to TRBD2. The junction had 9 bases not matched to a gene; V was cut back by 3 bases and J by 1 base. This CDR3 is 17 amino acids long. In germline, CDR1 is GTSNPN, CDR2 SVGIG (reference sequence). The CDR3 loop reads CAWSARSSGGNTGELFF. The CDR3 coding sequence is TGTGCCTGGAGCGCGCGGAGTAGCGGGGGGAACACCGGGGAGCTGTTTTTT.

There are a few counts of this clone. V usage is TRBV5-1 and J usage is TRBJ1-1, with TRBD1 matching over 7 bases. This CDR3 spans 13 amino acids. V was clipped by 1 base and J by 4 bases; unmatched bases: 1. Per the germline V gene, CDR1 is SGHRS and CDR2 is YFSETQ. CDR3 nucleotide sequence: TGCGCCAGCAGCTTGTGGGACAGCACTGAAGCTTTCTTT. Amino acids: CASSLWDSTEAFF. Filled out from reference TRBV5-1 and TRBJ1-1, the complete variable domain reads KAGVTQTPRYLIKTRGQQVTLSCSPISGHRSVSWYQQTPGQGLQFLFEYFSETQRNKGNFPGRFSGRQFSNSRSEMNVSTLELGDSALYLCASSLWDSTEAFFGQGTRLTVV.

The rearrangement uses TRBV6-5 and TRBJ1-1, with D possibly TRBD1 on 5 matching bases. The CDR3 contains 13 residues. V was trimmed by 10 bases and J by 11 bases, leaving 23 bases between them. The germline V gene encodes CDR1 MNHEY and CDR2 SVGAGI. The CDR3, as DNA: TGTGCCACCTATCGGGTAGGGGAAATATCGGCTTTCTTT. It yields the protein CATYRVGEISAFF.

A word on this clone: Sequence at one end of the junction differs from germline and may be a read error. V is TRBV7-7 and J is TRBJ2-5; D remains ambiguous. Germline CDR1 SSHAT, CDR2 FNYEAQ (reference sequence). The CDR3 runs to 13 residues. CDR3 amino acids: CASSPFMGETQYF. As DNA, the CDR3 is TGTGCTAGCAGCCCCTTTATGGGGGAGACCCAGTACTTC.

The genes are TRBV21-1 and TRBJ1-1. TRBV21-1 is deemed a pseudogene. The CDR3 sequence is 11 residues long. DNA of the CDR3: TGTGCCAGCAGCAAGGGTGGTGAAGCTTTCTTT. Translating gives CASSKGGEAFF.

Concerning this clone: Relative to the germline gene, one junction end is altered; a read error may explain this. The chain recombines TRBV5-4 with TRBJ2-3, with 13 bases aligning to TRBD2. This CDR3 region has 13 residues. CDR1 SGHNT and CDR2 YYREEE come from the germline V gene (reference sequence). DNA of the CDR3: TGTGCCAGCAGATCGACTAGCGGGGGGTCCAAGTTGTTT. This encodes CASRSTSGGSKLF.